One sample yielded the 18 T cell receptor beta chains listed below, sequenced in a study of neurological immune-mediated disorders. Time point here: technical triplicate 1. TCRdb itself ran the 5' RACE reads through MiXCR, one entry per CDR3 protein. The data contain tens of thousands of distinct CDR3 sequences, around 10% of them singletons. The sequencing input was PBMCs. These receptors came from a man in his fifties or sixties with HTLV-1-associated myelopathy (HAM/TSP).

Ten or more counts support this clonotype. V is TRBV3-1 and J is TRBJ2-4; 8 bases align to TRBD2. V shed 4 bases and J 0 bases; nucleotides not matched to a gene: 5. This CDR3 has 16 residues. Germline V gene sequence: CDR1 LGHDT, CDR2 YNNKEL (reference sequence). Written as DNA, the CDR3 is TGTGCCAGCAGCCTCGGGCTAGCGGGAGCCAAAAACATTCAGTACTTC. This gives the protein CASSLGLAGAKNIQYF.

This clonotype was observed at least ten times. CDR3 protein: CASSLELDLEQFF. CDR3 bases: TGCGCCAGCAGCTTGGAGCTAGATCTTGAGCAGTTCTTC. The V and J genes are TRBV5-1 and TRBJ2-1; D uncertain. CDR1 and CDR2 from the germline V gene are SGHRS and YFSETQ. CDR3 length equals 13 residues. The V end lost 0 bases, the J end lost 9 bases, and 10 bases lay between the germline ends.

This clonotype came up many times. The chain employs TRBV28 and TRBJ2-1; 14 bases fit TRBD2. This CDR3 region has 17 residues. With V trimmed by 3 bases and J by 7 bases, 8 bases remained unmatched. Germline loops: CDR1 MDHEN, CDR2 SYDVKM. The CDR3 region is CASSLLSGTSGRNEQFF. DNA of the CDR3: TGTGCCAGCAGTTTGCTCTCCGGGACTAGCGGGAGAAATGAGCAGTTCTTC.

This clonotype appeared a single time. A much more abundant neighbour one base away suggests this may be a read error. The chain is built from TRBV20-1 and TRBJ2-5, with 8 bases identical to TRBD2. The CDR3 totals 14 residues. With 6 bases clipped from V and 7 bases from J, the junction kept 13 bases outside the gene matches. The V gene's germline CDR1 is DFQATT and CDR2 SNEGSKA (reference sequence). The CDR3 nucleotides are TGCAGTGCGAAACTATCGGGAGGGCCTGGGACCCAGTACTTC. Encoded protein: CSAKLSGGPGTQYF.

Concerning this clonotype itself: The junction does not match germline at one end; this may be a read error. The rearrangement joins TRBV10-3 to TRBJ1-5; TRBD1 aligns across 7 bases. CDR1 is ENHRY and CDR2 is SYGVKD in the germline V gene. The length of the CDR3 is 15 residues. Written as DNA, the CDR3 is TGTGCCATCAGTCCAGGGACAGTGGAAAATCAGCCCCAGAATTTT. Amino acids: CAISPGTVENQPQNF.

The sample holds many counts of this clonotype. This chain connects TRBV6-6 to TRBJ2-1, with D possibly TRBD2 on 5 matching bases. The V gene's germline CDR1 is MNHNY and CDR2 SVGAGI (reference sequence). CDR3 length equals 16 residues. Trimming stripped 5 bases from V and 6 bases from J, with 20 bases between. Written as DNA, the CDR3 is TGTGCCAGCAGTGACCTAGGACGGGATCTGGCCAATGAGCAGTTCTTC. This gives the protein CASSDLGRDLANEQFF.

By share, this clonotype counts as medium-sized. The chain recombines TRBV20-1 with TRBJ2-3; TRBD1 aligns across 9 bases. In germline, CDR1 is DFQATT, CDR2 SNEGSKA (reference sequence). J lost 7 bases, V lost 3 bases, and 8 bases had no gene match. This CDR3 region has 14 residues. The CDR3 loop is CSASRDRVGNTQYF. CDR3 DNA sequence: TGCAGTGCTAGCCGGGACAGGGTAGGAAATACGCAGTATTTT.

There are many counts of this clonotype. J is TRBJ2-1 and V is TRBV12-3 or TRBV12-4, with D perhaps assigned TRBD1 or TRBD2 (5 bases each). Trimming stripped 6 bases from V and 6 bases from J, with 18 bases between. The CDR3 sequence is 15 residues long. DNA for the CDR3: TGTGCCAGCAGCCTTCCGGGGCTACTGGGCAATGAGCAGTTCTTC. The encoded protein is CASSLPGLLGNEQFF.

This clonotype was detected ten times or more. The chain couples TRBV10-3 to TRBJ2-1; 14 nucleotides line up with TRBD2. Germline V gives CDR1 ENHRY, CDR2 SYGVKD. The CDR3 has 17 residues. V was pared by 3 bases and J by 6 bases, with 7 bases of the junction left unmatched. The CDR3 bases are TGTGCCATCAGTGACGGGACTAGCGGGAGTCGGGGCAATGAGCAGTTCTTC. This gives the protein CAISDGTSGSRGNEQFF.

This clonotype was observed many times. The chain links TRBV9 to TRBJ1-1; D gene uncertain. V shed 0 bases and J shed 1 base, with 7 bases lying between them. The CDR3 extends over 14 amino acids. Germline lookup yields CDR1 SGDLS and CDR2 YYNGEE. For the CDR3, the DNA is TGTGCCAGCAGCGTAGGAGAGGCGAACACTGAAGCTTTCTTT. Translation: CASSVGEANTEAFF.

This clonotype has ten or more counts. V and J are TRBV5-8 and TRBJ1-5, with 9 positions matching TRBD1. The CDR3 has 17 residues. Looked up from germline, CDR1 is SGHTS and CDR2 is YDEGEE. Trimming cost V 1 base and J 2 bases; bases outside gene matches: 7. The CDR3 nucleotides read TGTGCCAGCAGCTTGTTGGGACAGGGCGCACGCAATCAGCCCCAGCATTTT. Amino acids: CASSLLGQGARNQPQHF. The whole variable domain, remainder taken from reference TRBV5-8 and TRBJ1-5, is EAGVTQSPTHLIKTRGQQATLRCSPISGHTSVYWYQQALGLGLQFLLWYDEGEERNRGNFPPRFSGRQFPNYSSELNVNALELEDSALYLCASSLLGQGARNQPQHFGDGTRLSIL.

Many counts were recorded for this clonotype. The chain carries TRBV7-9 and TRBJ1-5, with D possibly matching TRBD1 (6 bases). The CDR3 contains 16 residues. Trimming stripped 7 bases from V and 5 bases from J, with 21 bases between. Germline CDR1 reads SEHNR; CDR2 reads FQNEAQ (reference sequence). The CDR3 region has the DNA TGTGCCAGCATCAAACGCCCGGGGGGCCCGGATCAGCCCCAGCATTTT. Translating it yields CASIKRPGGPDQPQHF.

This rearrangement joins TRBV5-1 to TRBJ2-1, with D uncertain. The CDR3 runs to 13 residues. V gave up 0 bases and J gave up 9 bases, with 10 bases separating them. The germline V gene has CDR1 SGHRS and CDR2 YFSETQ. The CDR3 region is CASSLGGLAEQFF. In nucleotides, the CDR3 is TGCGCCAGCAGCTTGGGGGGTTTGGCTGAGCAGTTCTTC.

In its sample, this clonotype was seen many times. The rearrangement uses TRBV12-3 or TRBV12-4 and TRBJ2-2; D is perhaps TRBD2 (6 bases). This CDR3 contains 13 residues. V lost 6 bases to trimming and J lost 1 base, with 6 bases between them. For the CDR3, the DNA is TGTGCCAGCAGCGGGGGGAACACCGGGGAGCTGTTTTTT. This encodes CASSGGNTGELFF.

This clonotype was detected ten times or more. The chain has TRBV5-1 and TRBJ1-2; D not resolved. Looked up from germline, CDR1 is SGHRS and CDR2 is YFSETQ. This CDR3 contains 15 residues. Trimming removed 5 bases at V and 5 bases at J, with 19 bases between. The CDR3 protein is CASRISRAASYGYTF. In DNA, the CDR3 is TGCGCCAGCAGGATCTCTCGGGCAGCAAGTTATGGCTACACCTTC.

This clonotype was detected ten times or more. V is TRBV10-3 and J is TRBJ1-1; maybe TRBD1 (5 bases). Germline CDR1 reads ENHRY; CDR2 reads SYGVKD. The CDR3 runs 14 residues. Trimming took off 8 bases at V and 3 bases at J, with 16 bases between the two ends. CDR3 bases: TGTGCCATCTCGCAGGGCCTCGGTTACACTGAAGCTTTCTTT. The encoded protein is CAISQGLGYTEAFF.

This clonotype came up many times. The chain uses TRBV13 and TRBJ2-1, with D maybe TRBD1 (6 bases). There are 14 residues in the CDR3. Between the trimmed V and J ends, which lost 2 bases and 12 bases, there was a span of 17 bases. Germline CDR1 and CDR2: PRHDT and FYEKMQ (reference sequence). CDR3 region: CASSLQGFLGGQFF. CDR3 DNA sequence: TGTGCCAGCAGCTTACAGGGGTTTCTTGGAGGGCAGTTCTTC.

This clonotype was counted ten times or more. This rearrangement joins TRBV20-1 to TRBJ1-5; D gene unclear. The CDR3 contains 14 residues. V was cut by 0 bases and J by 5 bases, with 11 bases left in between. CDR1 and CDR2 (germline): DFQATT, SNEGSKA (reference sequence). The CDR3 bases are TGCAGTGCTAGAGATCATCGCGGAGATCAGCCCCAGCATTTT. Protein: CSARDHRGDQPQHF.